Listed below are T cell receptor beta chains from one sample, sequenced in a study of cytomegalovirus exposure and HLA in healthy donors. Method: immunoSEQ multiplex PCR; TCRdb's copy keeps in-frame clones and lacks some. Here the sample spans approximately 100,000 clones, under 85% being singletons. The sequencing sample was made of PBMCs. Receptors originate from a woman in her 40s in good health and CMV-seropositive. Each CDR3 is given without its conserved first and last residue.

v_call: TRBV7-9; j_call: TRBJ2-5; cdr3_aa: ASSLVRGFETQY
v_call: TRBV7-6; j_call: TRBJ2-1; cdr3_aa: ASSLAGGPYNEQF
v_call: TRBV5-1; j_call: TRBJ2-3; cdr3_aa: ASSSTGQSTDTQY
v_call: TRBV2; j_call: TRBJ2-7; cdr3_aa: ASSDHDRGGTYEQY
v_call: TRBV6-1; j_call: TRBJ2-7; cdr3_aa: ASSRGYEQY
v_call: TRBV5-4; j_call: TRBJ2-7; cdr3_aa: ASSFNSYEQY
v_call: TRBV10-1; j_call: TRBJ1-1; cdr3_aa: ASSGQGLTEAF
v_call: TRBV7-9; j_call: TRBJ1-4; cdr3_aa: ASSQSGTGNEKLF
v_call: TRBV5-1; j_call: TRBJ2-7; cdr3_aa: ASSLGPAGAGEQY
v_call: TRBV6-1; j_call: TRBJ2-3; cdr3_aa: ASSVGTASTDTQY
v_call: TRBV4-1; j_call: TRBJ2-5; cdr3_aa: ASSQEWVSGLAGQETQY
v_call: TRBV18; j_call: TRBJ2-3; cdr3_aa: ASSLAVGSTDTQY
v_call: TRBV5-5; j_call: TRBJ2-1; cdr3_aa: ASSFGTTINEQF
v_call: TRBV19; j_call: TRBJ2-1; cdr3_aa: ASSTLVGEQF
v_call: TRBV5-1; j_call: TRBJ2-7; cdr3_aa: ASSNLAGLSYEQY
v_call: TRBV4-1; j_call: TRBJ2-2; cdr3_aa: ASSQERVPHLAQNTGELF
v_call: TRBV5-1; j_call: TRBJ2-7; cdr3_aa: ASSLEGLAGRAYEQY
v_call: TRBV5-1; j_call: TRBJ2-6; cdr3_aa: ASSLEGSTGANVLT
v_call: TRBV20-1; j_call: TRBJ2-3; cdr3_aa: SVAPPGTQY
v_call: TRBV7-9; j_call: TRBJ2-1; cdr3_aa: ASSLSGLAGGRGHNEQF
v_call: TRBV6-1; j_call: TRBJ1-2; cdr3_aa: ASSEQGYGYT
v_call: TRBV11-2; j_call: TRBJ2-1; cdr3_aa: ASSPIAGGPSYNEQF
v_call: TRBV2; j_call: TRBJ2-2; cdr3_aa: ASSARINTGELF
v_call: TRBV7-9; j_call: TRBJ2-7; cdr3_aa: ASSTGTGGSYEQY
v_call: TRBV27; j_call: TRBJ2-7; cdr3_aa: ASSPVGESLRVYEQY
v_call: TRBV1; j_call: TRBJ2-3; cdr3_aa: TSSQEGSGSGSTDTQY
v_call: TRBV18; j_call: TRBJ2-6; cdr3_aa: ASSPTRGTGANVLT
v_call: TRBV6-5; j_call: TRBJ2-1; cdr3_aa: ASNSRLAGAGEQF